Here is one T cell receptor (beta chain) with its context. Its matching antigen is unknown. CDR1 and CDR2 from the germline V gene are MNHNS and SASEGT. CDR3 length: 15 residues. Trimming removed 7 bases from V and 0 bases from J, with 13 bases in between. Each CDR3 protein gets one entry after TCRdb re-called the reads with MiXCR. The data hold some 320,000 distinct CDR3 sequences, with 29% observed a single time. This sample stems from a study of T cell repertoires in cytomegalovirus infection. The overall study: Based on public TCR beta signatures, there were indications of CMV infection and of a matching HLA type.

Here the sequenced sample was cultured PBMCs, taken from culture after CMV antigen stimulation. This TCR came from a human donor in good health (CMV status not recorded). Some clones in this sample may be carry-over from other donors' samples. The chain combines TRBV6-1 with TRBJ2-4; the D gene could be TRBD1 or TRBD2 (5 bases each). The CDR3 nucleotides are TGTGCCAGCATCGGGACCCCACTAGCCAAAAACATTCAGTACTTC. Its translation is CASIGTPLAKNIQYF.